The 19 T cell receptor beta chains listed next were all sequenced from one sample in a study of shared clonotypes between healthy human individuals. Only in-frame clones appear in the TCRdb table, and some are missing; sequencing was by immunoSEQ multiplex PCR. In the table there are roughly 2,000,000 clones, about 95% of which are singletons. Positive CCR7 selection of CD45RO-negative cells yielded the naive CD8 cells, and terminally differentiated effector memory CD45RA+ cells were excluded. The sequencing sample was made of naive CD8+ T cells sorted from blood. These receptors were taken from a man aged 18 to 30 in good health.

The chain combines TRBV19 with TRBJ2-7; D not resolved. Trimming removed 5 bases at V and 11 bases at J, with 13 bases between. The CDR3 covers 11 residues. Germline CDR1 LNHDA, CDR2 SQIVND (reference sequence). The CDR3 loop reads CASSQEDGKYF. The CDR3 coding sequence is TGTGCCAGTAGTCAAGAGGATGGGAAGTACTTC.

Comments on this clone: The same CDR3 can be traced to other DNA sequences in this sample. CDR3 coding DNA: TGTGCCAGCAGCTTGACAGGGAGCCAAGAGACCCAGTACTTC. Amino acids: CASSLTGSQETQYF. V gene TRBV7-9 combines with J gene TRBJ2-5, with 7 nucleotides matching TRBD1. The CDR3 length is 14 residues. CDR1 SEHNR and CDR2 FQNEAQ come from the germline V gene (reference sequence). The trim removed 3 bases at V and 1 base at J, leaving 2 bases unmatched.

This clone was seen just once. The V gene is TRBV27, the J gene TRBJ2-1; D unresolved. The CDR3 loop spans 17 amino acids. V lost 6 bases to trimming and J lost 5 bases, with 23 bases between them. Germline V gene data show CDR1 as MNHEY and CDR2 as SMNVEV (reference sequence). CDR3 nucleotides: TGTGCCAGCAGATCTTTCAGGAATGCCTTTACTGACAATGAGCAGTTCTTC. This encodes CASRSFRNAFTDNEQFF.

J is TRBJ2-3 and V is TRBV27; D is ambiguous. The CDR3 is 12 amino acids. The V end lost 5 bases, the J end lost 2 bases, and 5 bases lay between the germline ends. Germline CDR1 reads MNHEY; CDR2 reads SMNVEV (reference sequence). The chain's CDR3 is CASSPYTDTQYF. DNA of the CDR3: TGTGCCAGCAGTCCGTACACAGATACGCAGTATTTT.

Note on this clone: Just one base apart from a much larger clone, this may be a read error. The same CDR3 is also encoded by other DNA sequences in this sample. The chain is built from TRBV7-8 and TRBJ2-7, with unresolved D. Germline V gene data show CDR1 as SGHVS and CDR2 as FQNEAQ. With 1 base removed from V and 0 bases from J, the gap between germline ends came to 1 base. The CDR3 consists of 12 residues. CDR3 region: CASSLGSYEQYF. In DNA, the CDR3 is TGTGCCAGCAGCTTAGGCTCCTACGAGCAGTACTTC.

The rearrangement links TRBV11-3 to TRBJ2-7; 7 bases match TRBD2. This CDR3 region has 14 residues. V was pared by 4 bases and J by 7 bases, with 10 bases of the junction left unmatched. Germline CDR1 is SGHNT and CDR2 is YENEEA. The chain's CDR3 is CASSSREVPGEQYF. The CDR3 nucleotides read TGTGCCAGCAGCTCCCGGGAGGTCCCAGGGGAGCAGTACTTC.

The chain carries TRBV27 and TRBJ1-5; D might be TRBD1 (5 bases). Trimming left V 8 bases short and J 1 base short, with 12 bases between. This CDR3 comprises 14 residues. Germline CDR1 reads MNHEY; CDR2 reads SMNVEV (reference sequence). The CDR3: CASRRGVSNQPQHF. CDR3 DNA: TGTGCCAGCCGGCGGGGGGTCAGCAATCAGCCCCAGCATTTT.

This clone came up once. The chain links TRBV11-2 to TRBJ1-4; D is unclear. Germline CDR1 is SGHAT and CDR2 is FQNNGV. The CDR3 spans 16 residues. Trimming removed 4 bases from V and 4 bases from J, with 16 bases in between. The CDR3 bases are TGTGCCAGCAGCTCGTTGGGTGGGCTGGGTAATGAAAAACTGTTTTTT. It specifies CASSSLGGLGNEKLFF.

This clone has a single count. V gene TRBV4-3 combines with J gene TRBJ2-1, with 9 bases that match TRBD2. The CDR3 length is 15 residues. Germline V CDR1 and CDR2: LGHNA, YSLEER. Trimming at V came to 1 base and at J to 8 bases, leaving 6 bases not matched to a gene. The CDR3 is CASSQVFLAGYEQFF. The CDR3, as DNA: TGCGCCAGCAGCCAAGTATTCCTAGCGGGATATGAGCAGTTCTTC.

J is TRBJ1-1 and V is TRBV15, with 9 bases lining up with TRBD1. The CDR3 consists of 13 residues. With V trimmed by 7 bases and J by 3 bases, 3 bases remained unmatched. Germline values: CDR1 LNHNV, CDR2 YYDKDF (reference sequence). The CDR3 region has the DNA TGTGCCACCACCCGACAGGGGGACACTGAAGCTTTCTTT. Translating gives CATTRQGDTEAFF. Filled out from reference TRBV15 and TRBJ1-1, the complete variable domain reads DAMVIQNPRYQVTQFGKPVTLSCSQTLNHNVMYWYQQKSSQAPKLLFHYYDKDFNNEADTPDNFQSRRPNTSFCFLDIRSPGLGDTAMYLCATTRQGDTEAFFGQGTRLTVV.

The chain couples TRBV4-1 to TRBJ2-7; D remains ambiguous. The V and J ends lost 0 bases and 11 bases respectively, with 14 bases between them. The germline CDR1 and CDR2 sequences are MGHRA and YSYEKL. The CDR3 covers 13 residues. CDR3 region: CASSQEDPARKYF. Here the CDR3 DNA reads TGCGCCAGCAGCCAAGAGGATCCGGCGAGGAAGTACTTC.

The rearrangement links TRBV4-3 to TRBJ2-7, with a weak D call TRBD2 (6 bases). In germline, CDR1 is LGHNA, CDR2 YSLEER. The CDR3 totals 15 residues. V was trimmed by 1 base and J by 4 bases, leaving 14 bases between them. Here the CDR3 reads CASSQGMSGFYEQYF. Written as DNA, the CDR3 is TGCGCCAGCAGCCAAGGTATGAGCGGGTTTTACGAGCAGTACTTC.

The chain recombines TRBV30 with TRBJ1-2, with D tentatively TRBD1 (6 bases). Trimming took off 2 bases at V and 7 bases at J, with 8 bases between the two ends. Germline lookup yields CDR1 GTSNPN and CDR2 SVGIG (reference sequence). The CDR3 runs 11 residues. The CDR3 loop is CAWSTGAGYTF. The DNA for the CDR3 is TGTGCCTGGAGTACGGGGGCTGGCTACACCTTC.

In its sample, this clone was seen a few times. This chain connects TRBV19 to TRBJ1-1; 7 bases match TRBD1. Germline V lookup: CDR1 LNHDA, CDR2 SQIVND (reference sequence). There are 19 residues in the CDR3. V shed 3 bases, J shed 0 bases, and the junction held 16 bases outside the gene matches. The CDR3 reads CASSMRQGTVTGMNTEAFF. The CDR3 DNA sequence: TGTGCCAGTAGTATGCGACAGGGTACAGTGACGGGGATGAACACTGAAGCTTTCTTT.

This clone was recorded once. The CDR3 DNA reads TGTGCCAGCAGTTCCAGGACATCCCCCGAGAATGAGCAGTTCTTC. Its translation: CASSSRTSPENEQFF. This chain links TRBV28 with TRBJ2-1, with a tentative D call TRBD1 (5 bases). Looked up from germline, CDR1 is MDHEN and CDR2 is SYDVKM. The CDR3 is 15 amino acids. V lost 4 bases and J lost 7, with 17 bases in between.

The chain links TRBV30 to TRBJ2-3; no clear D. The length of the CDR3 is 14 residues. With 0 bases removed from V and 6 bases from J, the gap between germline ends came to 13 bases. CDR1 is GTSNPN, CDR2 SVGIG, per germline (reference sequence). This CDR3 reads CAWSVFSNVDTQYF. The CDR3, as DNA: TGTGCCTGGAGTGTATTCAGTAATGTGGATACGCAGTATTTT.

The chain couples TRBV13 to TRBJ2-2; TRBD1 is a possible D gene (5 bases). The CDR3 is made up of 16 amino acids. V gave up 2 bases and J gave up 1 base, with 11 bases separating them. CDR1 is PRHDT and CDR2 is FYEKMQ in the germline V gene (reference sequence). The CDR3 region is CASSLPAGQNTGELFF. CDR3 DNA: TGTGCCAGCAGCTTACCGGCAGGGCAGAACACCGGGGAGCTGTTTTTT.

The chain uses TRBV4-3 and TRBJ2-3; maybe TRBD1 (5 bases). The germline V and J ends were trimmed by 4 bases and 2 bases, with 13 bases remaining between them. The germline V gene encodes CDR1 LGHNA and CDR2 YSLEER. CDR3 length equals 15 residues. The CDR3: CASSLDRGTTDTQYF. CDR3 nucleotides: TGCGCCAGCAGCCTTGATAGGGGAACCACAGATACGCAGTATTTT.

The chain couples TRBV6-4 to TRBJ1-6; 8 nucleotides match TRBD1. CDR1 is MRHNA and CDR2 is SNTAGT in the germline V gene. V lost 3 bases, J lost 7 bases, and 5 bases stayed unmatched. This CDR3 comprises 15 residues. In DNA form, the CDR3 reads TGTGCCAGCAGTGAGGGGAACAGGGGGAATTCACCCCTCCACTTT. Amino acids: CASSEGNRGNSPLHF.